This passage covers 27 T cell receptor beta chains from one sample sequenced in a study of cytomegalovirus exposure and HLA in healthy donors. Use of 60 Vbeta and 13 Jbeta primers characterized the PCR. Generated by immunoSEQ multiplex PCR, the TCRdb table keeps only in-frame clones and is missing some. The repertoire holds under 200,000 clones, with roughly 77% as singletons. The sequencing input was PBMCs. The receptors come from a woman aged 18-29 years in good health and CMV-seronegative.

The V call is TRBV13, the J call TRBJ2-3; 14 bases line up with TRBD2. The V gene's germline CDR1 is PRHDT and CDR2 FYEKMQ (reference sequence). V lost 3 bases and J lost 0; bases outside the gene matches: 2. This CDR3 has 17 amino acids. The CDR3 DNA reads TGTGCCAGCAGCTTCGGACTAGCGGGAGGAAGCACAGATACGCAGTATTTT. It yields the protein CASSFGLAGGSTDTQYF. The entire variable domain, with the rest obtained from reference TRBV13 and TRBJ2-3, is as follows: AAGVIQSPRHLIKEKRETATLKCYPIPRHDTVYWYQQGPGQDPQFLISFYEKMQSDKGSIPDRFSAQQFSDYHSELNMSSLELGDSALYFCASSFGLAGGSTDTQYFGPGTRLTVL.

This chain uses TRBV9 with TRBJ2-2; perhaps TRBD2 as D (7 bases). The V gene's germline CDR1 is SGDLS and CDR2 YYNGEE. The CDR3 extends over 16 amino acids. The V and J ends lost 0 bases and 5 bases respectively, with 14 bases between them. The CDR3 loop is CASSVEGGMRTGELFF. CDR3 DNA: TGTGCCAGCAGCGTAGAGGGGGGGATGAGGACCGGGGAGCTGTTTTTT.

This clone came up once. The V call is TRBV5-6, the J call TRBJ2-3; D is perhaps TRBD2 (5 bases). The CDR3 covers 16 residues. The germline V gene encodes CDR1 SGHDT and CDR2 YYEEEE. V was pared by 0 bases and J by 0 bases, with 11 bases between. CDR3 residues: CASSLDARTSTDTQYF. The CDR3 DNA reads as TGTGCCAGCAGCTTGGATGCCCGGACTAGCACAGATACGCAGTATTTT.

The chain joins TRBV7-9 to TRBJ1-6; 9 bases align to TRBD1. CDR3 length: 15 residues. CDR1 and CDR2 (germline): SEHNR, FQNEAQ (reference sequence). Trimming cost V 5 bases and J 7 bases; bases outside gene matches: 6. The CDR3 reads CASSLTGGENSPLHF. DNA of the CDR3: TGTGCCAGCAGCCTCACAGGGGGCGAGAATTCACCCCTCCACTTT.

This clone was seen only once. The rearrangement links TRBV9 to TRBJ1-3, with a possible D match to TRBD1 (5 bases). The CDR3 has 17 amino acids. Germline V lookup: CDR1 SGDLS, CDR2 YYNGEE. Trimming took off 6 bases at V and 0 bases at J, with 19 bases between the two ends. CDR3 protein: CASTPDSGLHSGNTIYF. CDR3 DNA: TGTGCCAGCACCCCAGACTCAGGGCTACACTCTGGAAACACCATATATTTT.

V is TRBV19 and J is TRBJ2-2; D possibly corresponds to TRBD1 (5 bases). This CDR3 is built from 15 residues. CDR1 and CDR2 from the germline V gene are LNHDA and SQIVND (reference sequence). The V end was cut by 5 bases, the J end by 3 bases, with 13 bases between. Here the CDR3 reads CASSPLLTDTGELFF. The CDR3 nucleotides are TGTGCCAGTAGTCCCCTTCTGACAGACACCGGGGAGCTGTTTTTT.

This clone was observed a handful of times. J is TRBJ1-1 and V is TRBV14, with TRBD1 identical over 9 bases. This CDR3 is 13 amino acids long. J lost 5 bases, V lost 7 bases, and 5 bases had no gene match. CDR1 SGHDN and CDR2 FVKESK come from the germline V gene. The CDR3 nucleotides are TGTGCCAGCAAAACCGGACAGGGGACTGAAGCTTTCTTT. Its protein product is CASKTGQGTEAFF.

This chain uses TRBV9 with TRBJ1-2; 7 positions match TRBD1. Per germline, CDR1 SGDLS and CDR2 YYNGEE. The junction had 20 bases not matched to a gene; V was cut back by 2 bases and J by 4 bases. The CDR3 extends over 19 amino acids. In nucleotides, the CDR3 is TGTGCCAGCAGCGTCTCCCCAGGACAGGACGCATTTGGGATCTATGGCTACACCTTC. It specifies CASSVSPGQDAFGIYGYTF. Full variable domain (remainder filled in from reference TRBV9 and TRBJ1-2): DSGVTQTPKHLITATGQRVTLRCSPRSGDLSVYWYQQSLDQGLQFLIQYYNGEERAKGNILERFSAQQFPDLHSELNLSSLELGDSALYFCASSVSPGQDAFGIYGYTFGSGTRLTVV.

The chain recombines TRBV5-4 with TRBJ2-7, with unresolved D. Trimming removed 0 bases from V and 4 bases from J, with 11 bases in between. The CDR3 is 14 amino acids. Germline lookup yields CDR1 SGHNT and CDR2 YYREEE (reference sequence). CDR3 residues: CASSLDLGRYEQYF. The CDR3 DNA is TGTGCCAGCAGCTTGGATCTAGGTCGGTACGAGCAGTACTTC.

The CDR3 reads CSGLKATGELFF. The DNA of the CDR3 is TGCAGCGGACTAAAGGCCACCGGGGAGCTGTTTTTT. The gene calls are TRBV29-1 and TRBJ2-2; maybe TRBD2 (5 bases). Trimming cost V 7 bases and J 4 bases, with 10 bases left between them. In germline, CDR1 is SQVTM, CDR2 ANQGSEA. The CDR3 length is 12 residues.

V usage is TRBV5-6 and J usage is TRBJ1-2, with TRBD1 identical over 7 bases. The CDR3 loop spans 15 amino acids. The V gene end was trimmed by 0 bases and the J gene end by 5 bases; junction bases not matched to a gene: 7. CDR1 and CDR2 from the germline V gene are SGHDT and YYEEEE. CDR3 sequence (DNA): TGTGCCAGCAGCTTGGTGTCAGACAGGGTATATGGCTACACCTTC. Protein sequence: CASSLVSDRVYGYTF.

The chain has TRBV4-1 and TRBJ2-1, with D maybe TRBD2 (5 bases). CDR3 length equals 19 residues. The ends were cut back, 4 bases at V and 0 bases at J, with 22 bases in the middle. Germline loops: CDR1 MGHRA, CDR2 YSYEKL. The CDR3 spells CASSRRSPEVDYSYNEQFF. The CDR3, as DNA: TGCGCCAGCAGCCGGAGGAGTCCGGAGGTCGATTACTCCTACAATGAGCAGTTCTTC.

The chain employs TRBV7-2 and TRBJ2-1; 8 positions match TRBD1. Looked up from germline, CDR1 is SGHTA and CDR2 is FQGNSA. V was pared by 5 bases and J by 7 bases, with 13 bases of the junction left unmatched. The CDR3 has 16 residues. The DNA of the CDR3 is TGTGCCAGCAGCCCCAGCGGACAGGGTCGAATGAATGAGCAGTTCTTC. Translated, it gives CASSPSGQGRMNEQFF.

This clone has only a few counts. The chain recombines TRBV19 with TRBJ1-4; D gene uncertain. Trimming removed 7 bases at V and 10 bases at J, with 16 bases between. Germline V CDR1 and CDR2: LNHDA, SQIVND (reference sequence). The CDR3 is 13 amino acids. CDR3 protein: CASMYPSEGKLFF. The CDR3 nucleotides read TGTGCCAGTATGTACCCCAGTGAGGGAAAACTGTTTTTT.

The chain couples TRBV11-2 to TRBJ2-7; D is uncertain. The V end lost 5 bases, the J end lost 2 bases, and 13 bases lay between the germline ends. Germline CDR1 is SGHAT and CDR2 is FQNNGV. The CDR3 sequence is 14 residues long. This CDR3 reads CASSPESTTYEQYF. The CDR3 coding sequence is TGTGCCAGCAGCCCCGAGTCAACCACCTACGAGCAGTACTTC. The variable domain in full, with the rest retrieved from reference TRBV11-2 and TRBJ2-7, is EAGVAQSPRYKIIEKRQSVAFWCNPISGHATLYWYQQILGQGPKLLIQFQNNGVVDDSQLPKDRFSAERLKGVDSTLKIQPAKLEDSAVYLCASSPESTTYEQYFGPGTRLTVT.

The chain joins TRBV6-5 to TRBJ2-7, with D perhaps matching TRBD2 (6 bases). CDR1 and CDR2 (germline): MNHEY, SVGAGI. V lost 5 bases and J lost 3, with 8 bases in between. CDR3 size: 12 residues. CDR3 region: CASSVGSYEQYF. The DNA of the CDR3 is TGTGCCAGCAGTGTCGGGAGCTACGAGCAGTACTTC.

The chain carries TRBV5-6 and TRBJ1-6; D is unresolved. The CDR3 loop spans 12 amino acids. With 2 bases removed from V and 15 bases from J, the gap between germline ends came to 12 bases. Germline V lookup: CDR1 SGHDT, CDR2 YYEEEE. This CDR3 reads CASSFSGVVLHF. CDR3 nucleotide sequence: TGTGCCAGCAGCTTTTCCGGTGTAGTCCTCCACTTT.

The chain joins TRBV6-1 to TRBJ2-7, with D uncertain. V was shortened by 6 bases and J by 4 bases, with 16 bases between the two germline ends. CDR1 MNHNS and CDR2 SASEGT come from the germline V gene. This CDR3 spans 14 amino acids. The DNA of the CDR3 is TGTGCCAGCAGAGTCGCAATAAGAGTATACGAGCAGTACTTC. Its protein product is CASRVAIRVYEQYF.

There are a few counts of this clone. The V and J genes are TRBV4-1 and TRBJ2-7; a possible D gene is TRBD2 (5 bases). CDR3 length equals 14 residues. The germline CDR1 and CDR2 sequences are MGHRA and YSYEKL. V gave up 0 bases and J gave up 2 bases, with 8 bases separating them. CDR3 nucleotides: TGCGCCAGCAGCCAAGATCCGGGAACCTACGAGCAGTACTTC. Translating gives CASSQDPGTYEQYF.

In nucleotides, the CDR3 is TGTGCCAGCAGCCGCGAAATTCCGGGATTAAACATTCAGTACTTC. Translating gives CASSREIPGLNIQYF. The chain joins TRBV6-6 to TRBJ2-4; weak D call: TRBD2 (5 bases). The CDR3 is 15 residues long. With 6 bases removed from V and 6 bases from J, the gap between germline ends came to 18 bases. Looked up from germline, CDR1 is MNHNY and CDR2 is SVGAGI (reference sequence).

In nucleotides, the CDR3 is TGCAGCGTTGAAGATCTGACACGATCGACCGGGGAGCTGTTTTTT. This translates into CSVEDLTRSTGELFF. V gene TRBV29-1 combines with J gene TRBJ2-2, with unresolved D. Trimming removed 0 bases at V and 5 bases at J, with 13 bases between. This CDR3 has 15 amino acids. Germline lookup yields CDR1 SQVTM and CDR2 ANQGSEA.

This chain joins TRBV5-1 and TRBJ2-7; 8 bases are shared with TRBD2. CDR1 and CDR2 (germline): SGHRS, YFSETQ. Trimming took 0 bases from V and 6 from J; bases not matched to a gene: 8. The CDR3 contains 15 residues. DNA for the CDR3: TGCGCCAGCAGCTTGGCCAGCGCGGGAGGTACCGAGCAGTACTTC. Protein sequence: CASSLASAGGTEQYF. The entire variable domain, with the rest obtained from reference TRBV5-1 and TRBJ2-7, is as follows: KAGVTQTPRYLIKTRGQQVTLSCSPISGHRSVSWYQQTPGQGLQFLFEYFSETQRNKGNFPGRFSGRQFSNSRSEMNVSTLELGDSALYLCASSLASAGGTEQYFGPGTRLTVT.

The chain is built from TRBV27 and TRBJ1-5; D unresolved. Looked up from germline, CDR1 is MNHEY and CDR2 is SMNVEV (reference sequence). The ends were cut back, 3 bases at V and 3 bases at J, with 9 bases in the middle. CDR3 length: 14 residues. The CDR3 reads CASSLNGNNQPQHF. The CDR3 nucleotides read TGTGCCAGCAGTTTGAACGGTAACAATCAGCCCCAGCATTTT.

The table lists this clone with a count of one. The V gene is TRBV28, the J gene TRBJ1-1, with D possibly being TRBD1 (5 bases). Germline lookup yields CDR1 MDHEN and CDR2 SYDVKM. CDR3 length equals 14 residues. Trimming took 5 bases from V and 3 from J, leaving 13 bases between them. DNA of the CDR3: TGTGCCAGCAGTCTCCCCCCGGGGGACACTGAAGCTTTCTTT. Protein product: CASSLPPGDTEAFF. Full variable domain (remainder filled in from reference TRBV28 and TRBJ1-1): DVKVTQSSRYLVKRTGEKVFLECVQDMDHENMFWYRQDPGLGLRLIYFSYDVKMKEKGDIPEGYSVSREKKERFSLILESASTNQTSMYLCASSLPPGDTEAFFGQGTRLTVV.

The chain combines TRBV5-4 with TRBJ2-1; D is undetermined. Germline V lookup: CDR1 SGHNT, CDR2 YYREEE (reference sequence). This CDR3 has 12 residues. The V end was cut by 4 bases, the J end by 9 bases, with 11 bases between. CDR3 region: CASSPGLGEQFF. The DNA of the CDR3 is TGTGCCAGCAGCCCGGGTCTAGGTGAGCAGTTCTTC.

Comment on this clone: The junction shows a germline mismatch at one end, possibly a read error. CDR3: CASSLDRGAEQYF. CDR3 DNA: TGTGCTAGCAGCTTAGACAGGGGAGCCGAGCAGTACTTC. This chain joins TRBV7-7 and TRBJ2-7; 8 positions match TRBD1. CDR3 length equals 13 residues. Per the germline V gene, CDR1 is SSHAT and CDR2 is FNYEAQ (reference sequence).

This sequence joins TRBV19 and TRBJ2-7, with TRBD1 matching over 7 bases. With V trimmed by 3 bases and J by 3 bases, 14 bases remained unmatched. CDR3 length: 17 residues. Germline V gene lookup returns CDR1 LNHDA and CDR2 SQIVND (reference sequence). The CDR3 loop reads CASSISSVRDRGYEQYF. CDR3 in DNA: TGTGCCAGTAGTATTTCCTCCGTCCGGGACAGAGGCTACGAGCAGTACTTC.